Listed here is a single T cell receptor (beta chain). The sample originates from a study of STAT5B mutations in CD4+ large granular lymphocyte leukemia. V was cut by 5 bases and J by 5 bases, with 15 bases left in between. Germline CDR1 and CDR2: MNHNY and SVGAGI (reference sequence). CDR3 length: 15 amino acids. Here immunoSEQ multiplex PCR was the method, and the copy in TCRdb shows in-frame clones only, minus some. Altogether roughly 24,000 clones are present, roughly 70% being singletons, with the ten largest covering 0.5% to 0.65%. The clonotype originates from a human donor in good health. Sequences were obtained from CD4+ T cells from blood buffy coats. The rearrangement uses TRBV6-6 and TRBJ2-2; TRBD2 might be the D (5 bases). The CDR3 sequence: CASSTSLVRTGELFF. As DNA, the CDR3 is TGTGCCAGCAGTACATCACTAGTACGTACCGGGGAGCTGTTTTTT.